This T cell receptor beta chain was obtained from a study of blood T cell repertoires in COVID-19. Across the whole study: The United States, Italy and Spain provided the acute and convalescent COVID-19 samples. Sample material is recorded as cDNA or gDNA derived from T cells, B-cell-depleted T cells, or PBMCs.

Seattle enrolled patients during active infection and tracked them longitudinally. Produced via immunoSEQ multiplex PCR; TCRdb's table is partial and in-frame only. This sample yields roughly 150,000 clones, of which approximately 93% are seen a single time; about 2% belongs to the top ten. The CDR3 has 15 residues. V lost 6 bases to trimming and J lost 0 bases, with 16 bases between them. The germline V gene has CDR1 SQVTM and CDR2 ANQGSEA. The sample taken for sequencing was peripheral blood. This TCR was recovered from a woman aged 60 to 75 with COVID-19, enrolled during active disease. The rearrangement uses TRBV29-1 and TRBJ2-3; D possibly corresponds to TRBD2 (6 bases). The CDR3 DNA follows: TGCAGCGTGGGGGTCGGCGGGATGAGCACAGATACGCAGTATTTT. Residues: CSVGVGGMSTDTQYF.